The T cell receptor beta chain under discussion was sequenced for a study of blood T cell repertoires in COVID-19. The CDR3 runs 13 residues. CDR1 is SGHTA, CDR2 FQGNSA, per germline. V gave up 5 bases and J gave up 2 bases, with 9 bases separating them. Generated by immunoSEQ multiplex PCR, the TCRdb table keeps only in-frame clones and is missing some. The data contain roughly 360,000 clones, 87% of them singletons. This TCR derives from a man between 25 and 39 years old who had recovered from COVID-19. This sequence joins TRBV7-2 and TRBJ1-1, with D maybe TRBD1 (5 bases). The specimen sequenced was PBMCs or T cells enriched from blood (not recorded which). The CDR3 region has the DNA TGTGCCAGCAGCCTCCAGGGCAACACTGAAGCTTTCTTT. Amino acid sequence: CASSLQGNTEAFF.